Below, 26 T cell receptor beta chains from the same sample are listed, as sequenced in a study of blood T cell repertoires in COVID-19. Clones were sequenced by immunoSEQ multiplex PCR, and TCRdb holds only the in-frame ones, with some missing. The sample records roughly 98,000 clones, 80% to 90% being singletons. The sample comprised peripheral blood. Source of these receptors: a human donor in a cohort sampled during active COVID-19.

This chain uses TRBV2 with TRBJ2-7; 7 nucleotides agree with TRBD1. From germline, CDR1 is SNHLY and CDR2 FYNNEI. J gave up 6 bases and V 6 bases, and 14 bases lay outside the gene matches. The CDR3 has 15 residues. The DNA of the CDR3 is TGTGCCAGCAGATTCGCAGACAGGGTGGGTGGCGAGCAGTACTTC. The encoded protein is CASRFADRVGGEQYF.

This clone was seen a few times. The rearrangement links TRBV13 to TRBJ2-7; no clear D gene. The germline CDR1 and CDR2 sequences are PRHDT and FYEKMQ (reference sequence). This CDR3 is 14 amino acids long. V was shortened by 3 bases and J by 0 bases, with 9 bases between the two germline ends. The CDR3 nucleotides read TGTGCCAGCAGCTTTCACCGCAGCTCCTACGAGCAGTACTTC. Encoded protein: CASSFHRSSYEQYF.

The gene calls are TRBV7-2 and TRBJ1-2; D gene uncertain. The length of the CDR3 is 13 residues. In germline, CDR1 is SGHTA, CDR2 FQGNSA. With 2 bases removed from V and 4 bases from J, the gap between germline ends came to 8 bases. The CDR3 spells CASSLLTGYGYTF. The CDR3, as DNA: TGTGCCAGCAGCTTATTAACTGGCTATGGCTACACCTTC.

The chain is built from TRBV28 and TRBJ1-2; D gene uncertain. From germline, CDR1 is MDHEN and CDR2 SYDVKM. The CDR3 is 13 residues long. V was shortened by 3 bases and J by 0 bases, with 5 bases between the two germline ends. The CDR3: CASSFRANYGYTF. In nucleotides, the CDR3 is TGTGCCAGCAGTTTCCGGGCTAACTATGGCTACACCTTC.

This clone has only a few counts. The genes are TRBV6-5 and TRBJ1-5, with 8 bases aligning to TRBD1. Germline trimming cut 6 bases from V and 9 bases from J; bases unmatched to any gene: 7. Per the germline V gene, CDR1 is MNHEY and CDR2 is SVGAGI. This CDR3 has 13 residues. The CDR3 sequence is CASSGTGGGPQHF. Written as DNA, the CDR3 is TGTGCCAGCAGCGGGACAGGCGGGGGGCCCCAGCATTTT.

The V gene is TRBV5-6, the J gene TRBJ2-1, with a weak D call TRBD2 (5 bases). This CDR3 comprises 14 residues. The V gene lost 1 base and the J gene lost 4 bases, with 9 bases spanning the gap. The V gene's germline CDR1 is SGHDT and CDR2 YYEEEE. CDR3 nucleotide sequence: TGTGCCAGCAGCTTGAGGAGAGGGTACAATGAGCAGTTCTTC. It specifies CASSLRRGYNEQFF.

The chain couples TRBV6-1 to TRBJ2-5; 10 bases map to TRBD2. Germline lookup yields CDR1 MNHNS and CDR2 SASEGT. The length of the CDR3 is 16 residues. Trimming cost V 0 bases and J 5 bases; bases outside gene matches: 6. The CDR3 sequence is CASSEASGGAGETQYF. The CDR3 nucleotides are TGTGCCAGCAGTGAAGCGAGCGGGGGGGCGGGTGAGACCCAGTACTTC.

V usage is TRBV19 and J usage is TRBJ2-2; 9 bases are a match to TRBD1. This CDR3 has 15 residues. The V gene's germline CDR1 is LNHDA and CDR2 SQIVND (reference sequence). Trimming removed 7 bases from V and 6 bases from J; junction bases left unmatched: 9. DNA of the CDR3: TGTGCCAGTACCAATGGGGACAGGGATCCCGGGGAGCTGTTTTTT. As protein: CASTNGDRDPGELFF.

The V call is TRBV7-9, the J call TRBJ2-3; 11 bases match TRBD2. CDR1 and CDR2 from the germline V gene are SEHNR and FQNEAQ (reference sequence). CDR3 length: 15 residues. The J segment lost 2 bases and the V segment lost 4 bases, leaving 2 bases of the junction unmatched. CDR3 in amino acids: CASSSSGGYTDTQYF. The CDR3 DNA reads TGTGCCAGCAGCTCTAGCGGGGGGTACACAGATACGCAGTATTTT.

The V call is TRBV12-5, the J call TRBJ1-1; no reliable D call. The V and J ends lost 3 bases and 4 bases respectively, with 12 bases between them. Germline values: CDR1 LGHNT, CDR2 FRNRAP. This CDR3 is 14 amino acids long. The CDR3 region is CASGLGGRFTEAFF. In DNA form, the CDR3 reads TGTGCTAGTGGTTTAGGTGGGAGGTTCACTGAAGCTTTCTTT. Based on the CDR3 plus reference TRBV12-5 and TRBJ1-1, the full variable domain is DARVTQTPRHKVTEMGQEVTMRCQPILGHNTVFWYRQTMMQGLELLAYFRNRAPLDDSGMPKDRFSAEMPDATLATLKIQPSEPRDSAVYFCASGLGGRFTEAFFGQGTRLTVV.

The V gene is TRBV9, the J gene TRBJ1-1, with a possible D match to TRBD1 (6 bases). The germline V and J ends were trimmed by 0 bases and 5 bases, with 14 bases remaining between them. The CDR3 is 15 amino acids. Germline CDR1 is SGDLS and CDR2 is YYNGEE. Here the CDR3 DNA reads TGTGCCAGCAGCGTAGCTCTTGCAGGGGTAACTGAAGCTTTCTTT. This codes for CASSVALAGVTEAFF.

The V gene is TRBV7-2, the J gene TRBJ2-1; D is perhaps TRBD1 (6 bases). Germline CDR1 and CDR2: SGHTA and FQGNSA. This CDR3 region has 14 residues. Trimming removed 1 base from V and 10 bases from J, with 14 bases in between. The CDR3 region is CASSLVVGTYEQFF. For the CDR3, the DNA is TGTGCCAGCAGCTTAGTAGTCGGGACATACGAGCAGTTCTTC.

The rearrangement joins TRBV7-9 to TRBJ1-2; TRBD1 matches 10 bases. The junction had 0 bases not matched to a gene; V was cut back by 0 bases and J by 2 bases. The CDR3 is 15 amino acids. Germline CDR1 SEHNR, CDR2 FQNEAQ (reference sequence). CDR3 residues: CASSLADRGNYGYTF. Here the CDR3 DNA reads TGTGCCAGCAGCTTAGCGGACAGGGGGAACTATGGCTACACCTTC.

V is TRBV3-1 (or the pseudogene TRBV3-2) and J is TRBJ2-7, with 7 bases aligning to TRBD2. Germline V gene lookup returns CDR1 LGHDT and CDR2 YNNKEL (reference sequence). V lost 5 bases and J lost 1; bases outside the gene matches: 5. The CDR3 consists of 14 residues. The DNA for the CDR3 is TGTGCCAGCAGCTTAAGGGAGGGTTCCTACGAGCAGTACTTC. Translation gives CASSLREGSYEQYF.

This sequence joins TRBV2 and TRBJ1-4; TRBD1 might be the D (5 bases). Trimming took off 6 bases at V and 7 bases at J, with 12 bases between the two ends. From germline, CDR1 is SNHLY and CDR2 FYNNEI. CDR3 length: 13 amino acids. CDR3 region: CASRGLLGEKLFF. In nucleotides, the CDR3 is TGTGCCAGCAGGGGACTATTGGGTGAAAAACTGTTTTTT.

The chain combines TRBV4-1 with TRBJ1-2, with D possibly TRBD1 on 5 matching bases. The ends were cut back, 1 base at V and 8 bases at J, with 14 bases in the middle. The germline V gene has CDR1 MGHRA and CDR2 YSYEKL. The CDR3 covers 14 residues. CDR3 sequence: CASSQVGREGGYTF. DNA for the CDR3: TGCGCCAGCAGCCAAGTTGGCAGGGAGGGAGGCTACACCTTC.

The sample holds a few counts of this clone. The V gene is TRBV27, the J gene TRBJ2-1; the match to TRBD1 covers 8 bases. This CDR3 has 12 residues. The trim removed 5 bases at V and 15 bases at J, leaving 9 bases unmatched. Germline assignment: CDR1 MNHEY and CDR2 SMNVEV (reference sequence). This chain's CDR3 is CASSPRTGLAFF. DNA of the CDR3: TGTGCCAGCAGTCCCCGGACAGGGTTGGCGTTCTTC.

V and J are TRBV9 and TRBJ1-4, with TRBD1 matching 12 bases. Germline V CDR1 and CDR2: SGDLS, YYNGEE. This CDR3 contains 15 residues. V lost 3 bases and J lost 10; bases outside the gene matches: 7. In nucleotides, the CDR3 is TGTGCCAGCAGCGCAACCGGGACAGGGGGCCGAAAACTGTTTTTT. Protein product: CASSATGTGGRKLFF.

Here the CDR3 reads CSASPRDYFQTQYF. The CDR3 DNA reads as TGCAGTGCTAGTCCCCGGGACTATTTCCAGACCCAGTACTTC. The rearrangement joins TRBV20-1 to TRBJ2-5; TRBD2 aligns across 7 bases. Trimming cost V 3 bases and J 6 bases; bases outside gene matches: 10. CDR1 and CDR2 from the germline V gene are DFQATT and SNEGSKA (reference sequence). The CDR3 runs 14 residues.

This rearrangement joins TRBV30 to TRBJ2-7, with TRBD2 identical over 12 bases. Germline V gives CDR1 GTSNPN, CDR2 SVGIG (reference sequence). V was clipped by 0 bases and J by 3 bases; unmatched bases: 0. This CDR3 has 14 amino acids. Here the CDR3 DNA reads TGTGCCTGGAGTGTACTAGCGGGGGGCTACGAGCAGTACTTC. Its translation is CAWSVLAGGYEQYF.

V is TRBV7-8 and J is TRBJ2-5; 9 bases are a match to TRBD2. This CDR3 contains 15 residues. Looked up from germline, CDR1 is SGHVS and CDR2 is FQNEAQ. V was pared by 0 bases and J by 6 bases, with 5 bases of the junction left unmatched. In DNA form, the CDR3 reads TGTGCCAGCAGCTTAGCCCGACTAGCGGTTAAGACCCAGTACTTC. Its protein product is CASSLARLAVKTQYF.

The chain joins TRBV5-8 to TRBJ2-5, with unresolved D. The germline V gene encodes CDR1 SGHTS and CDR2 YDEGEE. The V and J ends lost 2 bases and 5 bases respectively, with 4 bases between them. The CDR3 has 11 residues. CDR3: CASSFHETQYF. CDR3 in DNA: TGTGCCAGCAGCTTCCATGAGACCCAGTACTTC. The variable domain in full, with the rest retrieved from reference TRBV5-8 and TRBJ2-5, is EAGVTQSPTHLIKTRGQQATLRCSPISGHTSVYWYQQALGLGLQFLLWYDEGEERNRGNFPPRFSGRQFPNYSSELNVNALELEDSALYLCASSFHETQYFGPGTRLLVL.

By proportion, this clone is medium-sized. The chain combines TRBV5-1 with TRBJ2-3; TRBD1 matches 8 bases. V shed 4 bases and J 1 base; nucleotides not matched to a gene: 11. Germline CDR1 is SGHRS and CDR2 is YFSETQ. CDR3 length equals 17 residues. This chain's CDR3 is CASSVQDRGWGTDTQYF. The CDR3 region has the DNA TGCGCCAGCAGCGTACAAGACAGGGGATGGGGCACAGATACGCAGTATTTT.

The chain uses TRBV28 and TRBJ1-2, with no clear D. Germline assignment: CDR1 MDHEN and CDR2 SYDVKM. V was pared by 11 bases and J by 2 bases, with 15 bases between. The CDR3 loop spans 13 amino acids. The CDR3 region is CALSTIGNYGYTF. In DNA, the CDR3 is TGTGCCCTCTCGACTATTGGGAACTATGGCTACACCTTC.

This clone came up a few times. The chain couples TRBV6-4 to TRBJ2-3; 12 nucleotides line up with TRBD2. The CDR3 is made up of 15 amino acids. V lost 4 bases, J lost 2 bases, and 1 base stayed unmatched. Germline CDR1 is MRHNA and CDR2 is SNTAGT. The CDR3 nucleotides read TGTGCCAGCAGTGCTAGCGGGGGGGCCACAGATACGCAGTATTTT. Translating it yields CASSASGGATDTQYF.

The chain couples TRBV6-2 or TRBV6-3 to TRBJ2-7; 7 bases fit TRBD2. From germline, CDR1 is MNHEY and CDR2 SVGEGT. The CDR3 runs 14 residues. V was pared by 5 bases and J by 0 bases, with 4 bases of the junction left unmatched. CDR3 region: CASSRGLSSYEQYF. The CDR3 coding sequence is TGTGCCAGCAGTCGGGGACTAAGCTCCTACGAGCAGTACTTC.